This entry describes one T cell receptor (beta chain). This sample stems from a study of shared clonotypes between healthy human individuals. Trimming stripped 4 bases from V and 4 bases from J, with 17 bases between. The length of the CDR3 is 17 residues. Germline V gives CDR1 MGHRA, CDR2 YSYEKL. Sequencing used immunoSEQ multiplex PCR; TCRdb keeps in-frame clones, though not all of them. The sample yields about 960,000 clones, less than 85% seen once. This chain joins TRBV4-1 and TRBJ2-6, with TRBD1 as a possible D gene (5 bases). Sequencing was performed on memory CD4+ T cells sorted from blood. The sample's subset: CD45RA-negative fraction. This sequence originates from a man aged 18 to 35 in good health. The CDR3 DNA reads TGCGCCAGCAGCCGGTACGACAGCTCCTCCGGGGCCAACGTCCTGACTTTC. Translation gives CASSRYDSSSGANVLTF.